These 31 T cell receptor beta chains were all obtained from the same sample, sequenced in a study of T-cell memory formation after mild COVID-19. One entry per CDR3 protein, called by TCRdb with MiXCR from the 5' RACE reads. This table holds about 430,000 distinct CDR3 sequences, less than 25% found once. Sequenced sample: PBMCs or a T cell subset sorted from them (not recorded which). These receptors were obtained from an adult woman who had mild COVID-19 (a few samples of this study predate the infection). Cell type and time point are not known.

A remark on this clonotype: It is likely a read error, because the conserved phenylalanine at the end of the CDR3 is missing. This chain uses TRBV7-3 with TRBJ2-5; 11 bases match TRBD2. With V trimmed by 1 base and J by 4 bases, 8 bases remained unmatched. Germline CDR1 SGHTA, CDR2 FQGTGA. There are 17 residues in the CDR3. In DNA, the CDR3 is TGTGCCAGCAGCTTAATAGCGGGAGGGCCTTTAAGAGAGACCCAGTACCTC. The encoded protein is CASSLIAGGPLRETQYL.

V is TRBV12-3 or TRBV12-4 and J is TRBJ2-5, with 9 nucleotides matching TRBD2. The CDR3 spans 15 residues. Trimming removed 3 bases from V and 3 bases from J; junction bases left unmatched: 5. CDR3 DNA: TGTGCCAGCAGTTTGCAGCCTAGCGGGAAAGAGACCCAGTACTTC. Protein: CASSLQPSGKETQYF.

The sample holds many counts of this clonotype. J is TRBJ1-2 and V is TRBV6-5; D remains unclear. This CDR3 spans 13 amino acids. Trimming took off 5 bases at V and 2 bases at J, with 9 bases between the two ends. The germline V gene encodes CDR1 MNHEY and CDR2 SVGAGI. In DNA form, the CDR3 reads TGTGCCAGCAGTCCGACAAAAAACTATGGCTACACCTTC. It yields the protein CASSPTKNYGYTF.

CDR3 in DNA: TGTGCCACCAGTGATTTTCAGTATGGCTACACCTTC. It is translated as CATSDFQYGYTF. The chain is built from TRBV24-1 and TRBJ1-2; D remains ambiguous. The CDR3 totals 12 residues. V lost 1 base and J lost 5, with 4 bases in between. The germline gives CDR1 KGHDR, CDR2 SFDVKD.

In its sample, this clonotype was seen a few times. The rearrangement links TRBV6-5 to TRBJ2-3, with unresolved D. This CDR3 contains 13 residues. Germline CDR1 is MNHEY and CDR2 is SVGAGI. V shed 1 base and J shed 4 bases, with 6 bases lying between them. CDR3 sequence: CASSYFGSDTQYF. Written as DNA, the CDR3 is TGTGCCAGCAGTTACTTTGGGTCAGATACGCAGTATTTT.

The genes are TRBV24-1 and TRBJ2-2; D is undetermined. This CDR3 region has 11 residues. The V gene lost 9 bases and the J gene lost 8 bases, with 9 bases spanning the gap. CDR1 and CDR2 from the germline V gene are KGHDR and SFDVKD. This CDR3 is CATQLLGELFF. In nucleotides, the CDR3 is TGTGCCACCCAACTCCTGGGGGAGCTGTTTTTT.

The chain joins TRBV4-2 to TRBJ2-1; 14 bases align to TRBD2. Germline CDR1 is LGHNA and CDR2 is YNFKEQ. J lost 4 bases, V lost 4 bases, and 6 bases had no gene match. The CDR3 is 17 residues long. CDR3 DNA sequence: TGTGCCAGCAGCCTGGGACTAGCGGGAGAAAGGTACAATGAGCAGTTCTTC. Translated: CASSLGLAGERYNEQFF.

The chain carries TRBV15 and TRBJ2-3, with TRBD1 matching over 7 bases. Germline values: CDR1 LNHNV, CDR2 YYDKDF (reference sequence). This CDR3 comprises 16 residues. After removal of 1 base from V and 3 bases from J, the junction contained 7 bases not matched to a gene. The CDR3 protein is CATSRGLTGSTDTQYF. DNA for the CDR3: TGTGCCACCAGCAGAGGTCTGACAGGGAGTACAGATACGCAGTATTTT.

This chain uses TRBV19 with TRBJ2-3, with a possible D match to TRBD2 (5 bases). From germline, CDR1 is LNHDA and CDR2 SQIVND (reference sequence). V was shortened by 10 bases and J by 7 bases, with 12 bases between the two germline ends. The CDR3 has 11 amino acids. The CDR3 sequence is CATGVGNTQYF. The CDR3 region has the DNA TGTGCCACCGGGGTTGGGAATACGCAGTATTTT. Full variable domain (missing parts from reference TRBV19 and TRBJ2-3): DGGITQSPKYLFRKEGQNVTLSCEQNLNHDAMYWYRQDPGQGLRLIYYSQIVNDFQKGDIAEGYSVSREKKESFPLTVTSAQKNPTAFYLCATGVGNTQYFGPGTRLTVL.

The chain combines TRBV12-3 or TRBV12-4 with TRBJ2-7; maybe TRBD2 (6 bases). CDR3 length: 12 amino acids. V was shortened by 6 bases and J by 3 bases, with 9 bases between the two germline ends. CDR3 in amino acids: CASRAGFYEQYF. The CDR3 nucleotides are TGTGCCAGCAGGGCGGGGTTCTACGAGCAGTACTTC.

The rearrangement uses TRBV27 and TRBJ1-1; weak D call: TRBD1 (5 bases). CDR1 and CDR2 from the germline V gene are MNHEY and SMNVEV (reference sequence). This CDR3 has 13 residues. V was shortened by 6 bases and J by 1 base, with 9 bases between the two germline ends. In DNA form, the CDR3 reads TGTGCCAGCAGCGGGACTCCGAACACTGAAGCTTTCTTT. It encodes CASSGTPNTEAFF.

The rearrangement links TRBV6-2 or TRBV6-3 to TRBJ2-1; D gene ambiguous. The germline V gene has CDR1 MNHEY and CDR2 SVGEGT. V lost 5 bases and J 9 bases, leaving 17 bases between the germline ends. The CDR3 loop spans 14 amino acids. The CDR3 nucleotides read TGTGCCAGCAGTCCCCTCCGGGCACTTGGTGAGCAGTTCTTC. Its protein product is CASSPLRALGEQFF.

This clonotype has more than one count but fewer than ten. The chain employs TRBV29-1 and TRBJ2-7; D is possibly TRBD2 (6 bases). V was pared by 6 bases and J by 6 bases, with 18 bases between. Germline V CDR1 and CDR2: SQVTM, ANQGSEA. The length of the CDR3 is 13 residues. CDR3 sequence reads: CSVRGGFPGEQYF. In DNA form, the CDR3 reads TGCAGCGTCCGTGGGGGGTTCCCCGGCGAGCAGTACTTC.

CDR3 amino acids: CASSLDEGGRGYTF. CDR3 nucleotide sequence: TGTGCCAGCAGCTTAGACGAGGGGGGACGCGGCTACACCTTC. The rearrangement joins TRBV7-8 to TRBJ1-2; TRBD1 is a possible D gene (6 bases). Trimming left V 1 base short and J 8 bases short, with 14 bases between. Looked up from germline, CDR1 is SGHVS and CDR2 is FQNEAQ. The CDR3 has 14 residues.

V and J are TRBV10-3 and TRBJ2-7, with a possible D match to TRBD1 (6 bases). The length of the CDR3 is 14 residues. V lost 0 bases, J lost 2 bases, and 8 bases lay in between. CDR1 and CDR2 (germline): ENHRY, SYGVKD. The CDR3: CAISESDRTYEQYF. The CDR3 DNA reads TGTGCCATCAGTGAGTCGGACAGAACCTACGAGCAGTACTTC.

The rearrangement uses TRBV4-1 and TRBJ1-1; 7 positions agree with TRBD1. CDR1 is MGHRA and CDR2 is YSYEKL in the germline V gene. This CDR3 has 16 residues. With V trimmed by 4 bases and J by 0 bases, 8 bases remained unmatched. DNA of the CDR3: TGCGCCAGCAGCCGGGGGTCAGGGGGTCTGAACACTGAAGCTTTCTTT. As protein: CASSRGSGGLNTEAFF.

This clonotype has more than one count but fewer than ten. The rearrangement links TRBV14 to TRBJ2-7; 9 nucleotides match TRBD1. V trimming: 4 bases; J trimming: 5 bases; junction bases outside the gene matches: 9. Germline CDR1 is SGHDN and CDR2 is FVKESK. CDR3 length: 15 amino acids. CDR3: CASSRRLGQGDEQYF. The DNA of the CDR3 is TGTGCCAGCAGCCGTCGTCTGGGACAGGGCGACGAGCAGTACTTC.

CDR3 sequence (DNA): TGTGCCAGCAGCCAAGATCTTATTCTCTACAATGAGCAGTTCTTC. Its translation: CASSQDLILYNEQFF. The chain carries TRBV3-1 and TRBJ2-1; unclear D gene. Trimming removed 0 bases from V and 3 bases from J, with 9 bases in between. Germline lookup yields CDR1 LGHDT and CDR2 YNNKEL (reference sequence). The CDR3 loop spans 15 amino acids.

The V and J genes are TRBV3-1 and TRBJ1-2, with 7 bases aligning to TRBD1. The junction had 5 bases not matched to a gene; V was cut back by 3 bases and J by 4 bases. This CDR3 is 14 amino acids long. CDR1 and CDR2 from the germline V gene are LGHDT and YNNKEL (reference sequence). The CDR3 nucleotides are TGTGCCAGCAGCCAGGAGACAGGGCTCTATGGCTACACCTTC. Translating gives CASSQETGLYGYTF.

In nucleotides, the CDR3 is TGTGCCGCCCAACGGACAGGGCACGAAAAACTGTTTTTT. It encodes CAAQRTGHEKLFF. V gene TRBV24-1 combines with J gene TRBJ1-4, with 8 nucleotides matching TRBD1. The V and J ends lost 12 bases and 8 bases, in that order; junction bases with no gene match: 10. This CDR3 is built from 13 residues. Germline lookup yields CDR1 KGHDR and CDR2 SFDVKD.

The table lists this clonotype with a few counts. The chain is built from TRBV6-6 and TRBJ2-2, with D hard to call. From germline, CDR1 is MNHNY and CDR2 SVGAGI (reference sequence). Trimming shortened V by 6 bases and J by 1 base, and 9 bases separated the two germline ends. The CDR3 consists of 14 residues. The CDR3 loop reads CASRLSENTGELFF. The CDR3 nucleotides are TGTGCCAGCAGGCTAAGCGAGAACACCGGGGAGCTGTTTTTT.

The chain couples TRBV19 to TRBJ2-7, with unresolved D. In germline, CDR1 is LNHDA, CDR2 SQIVND (reference sequence). The length of the CDR3 is 10 residues. Trimming removed 4 bases at V and 6 bases at J, with 4 bases between. The DNA for the CDR3 is TGTGCCAGTAGTACATCCGAGCAGTACTTC. Its translation is CASSTSEQYF.

This clonotype occurred a few times. V is TRBV18 and J is TRBJ2-5, with D hard to call. The CDR3 runs to 14 residues. CDR1 KGHSH and CDR2 LQKENI come from the germline V gene. Trimming cost V 0 bases and J 1 base, with 6 bases left between them. The CDR3 protein is CASSPPRPQETQYF. In DNA form, the CDR3 reads TGTGCCAGCTCACCACCGCGCCCCCAAGAGACCCAGTACTTC.

This rearrangement joins TRBV6-5 to TRBJ2-2; TRBD2 is a possible D gene (6 bases). This CDR3 has 15 amino acids. Trimming removed 5 bases from V and 6 bases from J, with 16 bases in between. Germline lookup yields CDR1 MNHEY and CDR2 SVGAGI. CDR3 residues: CASSRTVAAAGELFF. CDR3 nucleotides: TGTGCCAGCAGTCGGACGGTAGCGGCGGCCGGGGAGCTGTTTTTT.

The table lists this clonotype with a few counts. This chain connects TRBV6-6 to TRBJ2-1; D remains ambiguous. The V end lost 6 bases, the J end lost 7 bases, and 10 bases lay between the germline ends. The germline CDR1 and CDR2 sequences are MNHNY and SVGAGI (reference sequence). The CDR3 length is 12 residues. This CDR3 is CASSSRVNEQFF. CDR3 bases: TGTGCCAGCAGCTCTAGAGTTAATGAGCAGTTCTTC.

This clonotype was observed a few times. This sequence joins TRBV24-1 and TRBJ1-1; D remains unclear. Germline values: CDR1 KGHDR, CDR2 SFDVKD. The CDR3 extends over 13 amino acids. The germline V and J ends were trimmed by 1 base and 2 bases, with 4 bases remaining between them. In nucleotides, the CDR3 is TGTGCCACCAGTGATTTCGGAAACACTGAAGCTTTCTTT. Residues: CATSDFGNTEAFF.

This clonotype was detected a few times. This chain links TRBV20-1 with TRBJ2-7, with 14 bases lining up with TRBD2. This CDR3 has 15 amino acids. V lost 3 bases, J lost 5 bases, and 6 bases stayed unmatched. CDR1 and CDR2 from the germline V gene are DFQATT and SNEGSKA (reference sequence). In DNA form, the CDR3 reads TGCAGTGCTAGGGGGACTAGCGGGAGCAAGAACGAGCAGTACTTC. Translating gives CSARGTSGSKNEQYF.

The V and J genes are TRBV6-2 or TRBV6-3 and TRBJ2-2, with 12 positions matching TRBD2. V was clipped by 5 bases and J by 1 base; unmatched bases: 5. CDR3 length equals 17 residues. Per germline, CDR1 MNHEY and CDR2 SVGEGT. The CDR3 spells CASSPWTSGKNTGELFF. The DNA for the CDR3 is TGTGCCAGCAGTCCATGGACTAGCGGGAAGAACACCGGGGAGCTGTTTTTT.

In this sample, this clonotype turned up a few times. The rearrangement links TRBV9 to TRBJ1-1, with a possible D match to TRBD1 (6 bases). The CDR3 consists of 13 residues. Between the trimmed V and J ends, which lost 2 bases and 4 bases, there was a span of 9 bases. The germline gives CDR1 SGDLS, CDR2 YYNGEE. CDR3 bases: TGTGCCAGCAGCGTGGGGGCAGTCACTGAAGCTTTCTTT. As protein: CASSVGAVTEAFF. The full variable domain, with the rest looked up from reference TRBV9 and TRBJ1-1, is DSGVTQTPKHLITATGQRVTLRCSPRSGDLSVYWYQQSLDQGLQFLIQYYNGEERAKGNILERFSAQQFPDLHSELNLSSLELGDSALYFCASSVGAVTEAFFGQGTRLTVV.

This clonotype was seen more than once but under ten times. The rearrangement uses TRBV4-3 and TRBJ2-7; D is tentatively TRBD1 or TRBD2 (5 bases each). The CDR3 length is 15 residues. Trimming stripped 0 bases from V and 2 bases from J, with 11 bases between. Germline V gives CDR1 LGHNA, CDR2 YSLEER. CDR3 in DNA: TGCGCCAGCAGCCAAGACTGGGACGGAGCCTACGAGCAGTACTTC. This gives the protein CASSQDWDGAYEQYF.

This clonotype was recorded once. The junction differs from germline at one of its ends, possibly a read error. CDR3 sequence (DNA): TGTGCCAGTACCTGGGACCGGTTGACCGTGGAGCTGTTTTTT. This gives the protein CASTWDRLTVELFF. The V call is TRBV19, the J call TRBJ2-2; the D call may be TRBD1 or TRBD2 (5 bases each). Germline CDR1 is LNHDA and CDR2 is SQIVND (reference sequence). The CDR3 runs 14 residues.